The entry below describes one T cell receptor (beta chain). There is no known antigen for this receptor. Base quality data are lacking; no much larger clone is found one base away. TCRbeta CDR3 regions were amplified from genomic DNA using the immunoSEQ Assay, a bias-controlled multiplex PCR. In the source study's methods: The number of nucleated cells in each sample was estimated by amplification of reference gene primers within the assay. To quantify the absolute abundance of each unique TCRbeta CDR3 rearrangement, sequence reads were collapsed and filtered. For each sample, productive Simpson clonality was calculated as the square root of Simpson's diversity index over productive rearrangements. The table was pulled from immuneACCESS by TCRdb, which kept in-frame rearrangements only. Such tables lose some clones; where checked, under half of the loss comes from unresolved V genes, and the rest has no known cause. The D gene and trimming were derived from the DNA, and the V and J assignments and clone size from that table. The sample table lists over 120,000 clones, under 90% of them with a count of one. The top ten clonotypes cover around 3.8% of the sample.

This sample was taken from a study of blood T cell repertoires in COVID-19 (dated by TCRdb to between 2020 and 2021). Concerning the study at large: The collaborator samples originated in the United States, Italy and Spain and spanned the acute and convalescent phases of COVID-19. The material from the prospective study consisted of cDNA or gDNA derived from T cells, B-cell-depleted T cells, or PBMCs. The repertoires were released in a freely available public database intended as a resource for research on the immune response to SARS-CoV-2. The samples were drawn from two sources: the first 160 participants of the ongoing ImmuneRACE study, and fewer than 1,500 subjects contributed by 6 global collaborators. A de-identified subject ID, COVID-19 status, age in years and sex were almost always included in the sample metadata. Where available, HLA class I and class II types were taken from metadata supplied by the sample provider and were not determined by assay-based typing. Subjects who had been exposed to COVID-19, were actively infected with it, or had recovered from it provided the deeply sampled blood TCRbeta repertoires that made up the dataset. Overall results and qualifications from the work: How much clinical and demographic metadata was included differed by source and by participant, and the metadata was provided uncurated.

Samples from volunteer blood donors who had recovered from COVID-19 were contributed by a second Seattle source. Each collaborating institution followed its own protocols to collect whole blood in K2EDTA tubes. For TCRbeta analysis, collaborators shipped samples as frozen whole blood, isolated PBMCs, or DNA extracted from either of those sample types. The V and J ends are trimmed by 5 bases and 5 bases, leaving 9 bases between them. In the germline V gene (reference sequence), CDR1 corresponds to MNHEY and CDR2 to SMNVEV. The CDR3 goes from the cysteine to the phenylalanine over 12 residues. Solely the CDR3 DNA is kept, with 36 bases framed from the first base.

The sequence links TRBV27 to TRBJ1-1, and perhaps TRBD1 as D gene, on 5 matching bases. This clonotype originated in a man in his sixties or seventies who had recovered from COVID-19. The sequencing input was peripheral blood. The CDR3 region: CASSPRGTEAFF. Here is the DNA: TGTGCCAGCAGTCCTCGGGGGACTGAAGCTTTCTTT.